These 9 T cell receptor beta chains originate from one sample sequenced in a study of CD8 T cells in Susac syndrome. Reverse transcription of about 0.45 to 1 ug RNA was carried out with random hexamers. TCRdb redid the calling of the immunoSEQ multiplex PCR reads with MiXCR, one entry per CDR3 protein. Of 150,000 to 200,000 distinct CDR3 sequences in the sample, approximately 95% were seen once. The sample consisted of CD8+ T cells from PBMCs. The receptors here all came from a human donor with multiple sclerosis.

This chain uses TRBV5-1 with TRBJ2-2, with D possibly TRBD2 on 5 matching bases. The CDR3 sequence is 14 residues long. The ends were cut back, 2 bases at V and 1 base at J, with 6 bases in the middle. Germline CDR1 SGHRS, CDR2 YFSETQ. The CDR3 sequence: CASSFGENTGELFF. CDR3 in DNA: TGCGCCAGCAGCTTCGGGGAGAACACCGGGGAGCTGTTTTTT.

This rearrangement joins TRBV27 to TRBJ1-2, with D possibly being TRBD1 (5 bases). Deletions cut 6 bases from V and 4 bases from J, with 12 bases between. The CDR3 loop spans 13 amino acids. Germline V lookup: CDR1 MNHEY, CDR2 SMNVEV (reference sequence). This CDR3 is CASSKGQIYGYTF. CDR3 in DNA: TGTGCCAGCAGCAAAGGACAAATCTATGGCTACACCTTC.

This rearrangement joins TRBV7-9 to TRBJ1-2, with no clear D. Trimming took off 5 bases at V and 5 bases at J, with 12 bases between the two ends. Germline-derived CDR1 and CDR2 are SEHNR and FQNEAQ (reference sequence). This CDR3 has 13 residues. The CDR3 is CASSQAVRYGYTF. The CDR3 bases are TGTGCCAGCAGCCAAGCGGTTAGGTATGGCTACACCTTC.

The chain joins TRBV7-9 to TRBJ2-3; a weak D match, TRBD2 (5 bases). The CDR3 loop spans 16 amino acids. Trimming removed 4 bases from V and 0 bases from J, with 14 bases in between. CDR1 and CDR2 (germline): SEHNR, FQNEAQ (reference sequence). The CDR3 reads CASSSISSGSTDTQYF. The CDR3 coding sequence is TGTGCCAGCAGCTCTATCTCAAGCGGAAGCACAGATACGCAGTATTTT.

This rearrangement joins TRBV7-9 to TRBJ2-7; 8 nucleotides agree with TRBD1. This CDR3 spans 15 amino acids. Germline CDR1 is SEHNR and CDR2 is FQNEAQ (reference sequence). After removal of 6 bases from V and 4 bases from J, the junction contained 11 bases not matched to a gene. CDR3 coding DNA: TGTGCCAGCAGAGCTACAGGGGGGAACGGGTACGAGCAGTACTTC. This encodes CASRATGGNGYEQYF.

This rearrangement joins TRBV3-1 to TRBJ2-3; D unresolved. Trimming left V 0 bases short and J 0 bases short, with 10 bases between. There are 16 residues in the CDR3. Germline loops: CDR1 LGHDT, CDR2 YNNKEL (reference sequence). This CDR3 is CASSQDPVTSTDTQYF. Written as DNA, the CDR3 is TGTGCCAGCAGCCAAGATCCAGTTACTAGCACAGATACGCAGTATTTT.

The chain links TRBV9 to TRBJ2-3; TRBD2 aligns across 9 bases. With V trimmed by 0 bases and J by 6 bases, 8 bases remained unmatched. Germline lookup yields CDR1 SGDLS and CDR2 YYNGEE. The CDR3 is 16 amino acids. The CDR3 DNA follows: TGTGCCAGCAGCGTAGGGTCCAGCGGGGGGCCGGATACGCAGTATTTT. Translated: CASSVGSSGGPDTQYF.

The chain carries TRBV12-3 or TRBV12-4 and TRBJ2-1, with TRBD1 matching over 7 bases. The CDR3 loop spans 14 amino acids. The V gene end was trimmed by 8 bases and the J gene end by 8 bases; junction bases not matched to a gene: 12. The CDR3, as DNA: TGTGCCAGCCGGAGACAGGGATTGGGGTATGAGCAGTTCTTC. Protein product: CASRRQGLGYEQFF.

This chain links TRBV20-1 with TRBJ2-7; 11 positions agree with TRBD2. CDR1 and CDR2 (germline): DFQATT, SNEGSKA (reference sequence). V was clipped by 3 bases and J by 3 bases; unmatched bases: 10. This CDR3 has 16 amino acids. The CDR3 loop reads CSARGPTSGSIYEQYF. CDR3 nucleotide sequence: TGCAGTGCTAGGGGCCCTACTAGCGGGAGTATCTACGAGCAGTACTTC.